Many counts were recorded for the clone carrying this T cell receptor (beta chain). What it recognizes is unknown. CDR1 is KGHDR, CDR2 SFDVKD, per germline. The CDR3 sequence is 15 residues long. The germline V and J ends were trimmed by 4 bases and 2 bases, with 11 bases remaining between them. The source of the sample is a study of T cells in Graves' hyperthyroidism and ophthalmopathy. General study points: A model of 13 V-J features distinguished ophthalmopathy from stable hyperthyroidism. It was a median about 6 months before onset that the model predicted ophthalmopathy.

Researchers amplified the TCR beta CDR3 regions from RNA transcripts. Initially, a first-round RT-PCR of the TCR CDR3 employed the HTBI primer set. One entry per CDR3 protein, called by TCRdb with MiXCR from the multiplex PCR reads. The table records hundreds of thousands of distinct CDR3 sequences, around 15% of them present only once. The clonotype originates from a woman younger than 30 with Graves' hyperthyroidism. This chain uses TRBV24-1 with TRBJ1-5; D not resolved. Sequencing used blood. The chain's CDR3 is CATSDPGTGNQPQHF. CDR3 coding DNA: TGTGCCACCAGTGACCCCGGAACAGGCAATCAGCCCCAGCATTTT.